This entry features one TCR beta chain sequence. What this receptor recognizes is not known. Base-call qualities are not available, and no considerably larger clone is one nucleotide away. Other DNA sequences in the sample encode the same CDR3. The sample originates from a study of shared clonotypes between healthy human individuals (dated by TCRdb to about 2020). The study in broad terms: The cohort included three men and a couple of women between 18 and 49 years of age. For each donor, CD4 naive and CD4 memory were each run on three plates, CD8 naive on two plates, and CD8 memory on one plate. To estimate repertoire size and how much clonotypes are shared between individuals, the study performed deep sequencing of blood TCR repertoires from about 5 healthy adults. Libraries were prepared and TCR repertoires were sequenced by different laboratories using diverse techniques, in order to increase sequencing depth and limit assay-specific biases. Between about 0.9 and 10 billion PBMCs per donor were obtained by leukapheresis. What the authors observed across the whole study: Compared with non-shared clonotypes, clonotypes shared by all four sorted-subset donors had higher generation probabilities. Pairwise subsampling indicated that sequencing depth was expected to affect the degree of clonotype sharing among donors. Estimated clonotype richness was generally larger for naive than for memory subsets. Sharing across several donors was observed for approximately 5% of naive CD4, around 3.5% of naive CD8, 2% to 2.5% of memory CD4, and over 0.3% of memory CD8 clonotypes. Sampling was limited to blood, and TCR repertoires in tissue likely differ from TCR repertoires in blood. The genetic and exposure-history diversity represented was limited by the small number of donors. Even with the large sequencing depth, rarefaction of the sorted-subset datasets indicated that sequencing was incomplete.

Trimming takes 1 base off V and 0 bases off J; junction bases not matched to a gene: 2. Including cysteine and phenylalanine, the CDR3 has 16 amino acids. Left in the record is the CDR3 DNA by itself, 48 bases read in frame from the first base. CDR1 and CDR2 were assigned from the germline V gene as SQVTM and ANQGSEA. Using the deep immunoSEQ assay, TCR CDR3 regions were amplified from genomic DNA by multiplex PCR. Genomic DNA extracted from each cell subset was distributed evenly over all wells of several immunoSEQ 96-well plates, and each plate served as one replicate. For sorted subsets, each replicate PCR was loaded with roughly 190 ng genomic DNA, equivalent to 30,000 or so T cell genomes. Purified libraries were quantified with a Qubit 3.0 fluorometer, sized on a Bioanalyzer 2100, and re-quantified with the KAPA Library Quantification kit. A separate single-read 150-cycle Illumina NextSeq 550 flow cell was used to sequence each immunoSEQ 96-well plate. As for how the authors treated the data: The immunoSEQ output contained only junctional sequences without quality scores, so filtering could not match that applied to full-length reads. Sequences were annotated with PyIR, a Python wrapper for IgBLAST v1.9, and V/J genes and CDR3 were assigned using IMGT germline references. Reads were filtered out if the reads had weak V/J assignments (E-value above 1e-6), no CDR3, stop codons, out-of-frame junctions, or ambiguous translated residues. V3J clonotypes were defined as sequences sharing an identical inferred V gene, J gene, and CDR3 amino acid sequence. Percentage overlap between repertoires was computed as shared unique clonotypes divided by the size of the smaller repertoire. Three approaches were used to assess repertoire richness: RTK rarefaction, the Chao1 estimator, and Recon v2.1 estimates of unobserved clonotypes. For all TCRbeta clonotypes obtained by the gDNA method from a few donors, generation probabilities were computed with OLGA. TCRdb's version of the immuneACCESS table is confined to in-frame rearrangements and falls short of the full clone set. An unresolved V gene accounts for under half of the shortfall where checked; the remainder is of unknown origin. The DNA gave D and trimming, while V, J and clone size come from that table. In this sample the table shows about 580,000 clones, 98% of which occur a single time. The top ten constitute approximately 0.3% of the sample.

CD8 naive samples consisted of CD45RO-negative cells that were positively selected for CCR7, yielding a CD45RA+CCR7+ population without TemRA cells. Healthy HIV-negative adults with no recently reported acute infections or vaccinations were included as donors. All donors were Caucasian adults living in Nashville, Tennessee, USA. After blood collection by leukapheresis, PBMCs were isolated using Ficoll-Histopaque density gradient centrifugation and then cryopreserved in the vapor phase of liquid nitrogen. Purity and quantity of every magnetically sorted T cell population were checked by analytical flow cytometry. From each sorted fraction, genomic DNA was isolated and quantified by UV absorbance on a Nanodrop 2000c.

Sequences were obtained from naive CD8+ T cells sorted from blood. This sample's cell subset or site label indicates: CD45RA+CCR7+. The clonotype comes from a man aged 30 to 39 in good health. The chain joins TRBV29-1 to TRBJ2-1; TRBD2 aligns with 11 central bases. The CDR3 loop reads CSVEGLAGGSYNEQFF. The nucleotides read TGCAGCGTTGAAGGGCTAGCGGGAGGCTCCTACAATGAGCAGTTCTTC.